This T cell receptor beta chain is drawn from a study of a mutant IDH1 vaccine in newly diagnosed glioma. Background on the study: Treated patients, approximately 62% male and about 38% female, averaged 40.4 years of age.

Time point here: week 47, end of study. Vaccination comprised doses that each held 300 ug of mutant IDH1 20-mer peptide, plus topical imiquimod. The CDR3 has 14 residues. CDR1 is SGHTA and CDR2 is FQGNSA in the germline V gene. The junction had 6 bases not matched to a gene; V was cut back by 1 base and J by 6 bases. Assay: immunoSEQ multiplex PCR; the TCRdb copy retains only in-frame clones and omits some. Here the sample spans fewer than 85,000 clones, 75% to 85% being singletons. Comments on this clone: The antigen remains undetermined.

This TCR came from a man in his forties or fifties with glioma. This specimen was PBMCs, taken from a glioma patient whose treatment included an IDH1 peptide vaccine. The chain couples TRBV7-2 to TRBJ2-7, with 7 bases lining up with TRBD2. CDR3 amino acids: CASSLGVAGVEQYF. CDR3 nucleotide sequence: TGTGCCAGCAGCTTAGGGGTTGCGGGGGTCGAGCAGTACTTC. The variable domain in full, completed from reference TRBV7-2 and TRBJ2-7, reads GAGVSQSPSNKVTEKGKDVELRCDPISGHTALYWYRQSLGQGLEFLIYFQGNSAPDKSGLPSDRFSAERTGGSVSTLTIQRTQQEDSAVYLCASSLGVAGVEQYFGPGTRLTVT.